The 9 T cell receptor beta chains presented below share a single source sample, sequenced in a study of blood T cell repertoires in COVID-19. TCRdb keeps only in-frame clones here, not all; method: immunoSEQ multiplex PCR. The sample contains some 200,000 clones, around four fifths of which appear only once. Sequencing used peripheral blood. The receptors shown here come from a woman older than 75 with active or convalescent COVID-19.

V gene TRBV5-4 combines with J gene TRBJ2-2, with D possibly matching TRBD2 (6 bases). The V and J ends lost 0 bases and 6 bases respectively, with 9 bases between them. The CDR3 has 14 amino acids. Per germline, CDR1 SGHNT and CDR2 YYREEE (reference sequence). The CDR3 coding sequence is TGTGCCAGCAGCTTGGGGGAGGCCCCCGGGGAGCTGTTTTTT. Its translation is CASSLGEAPGELFF.

The V call is TRBV2, the J call TRBJ2-2, with 9 bases fitting TRBD1. The CDR3 length is 15 residues. With V trimmed by 5 bases and J by 7 bases, 8 bases remained unmatched. Germline V gene data show CDR1 as SNHLY and CDR2 as FYNNEI. The CDR3 DNA follows: TGTGCCAGCAGTACAGGACAGGGGAAGATCGGGGAGCTGTTTTTT. This codes for CASSTGQGKIGELFF.

Remarks on this clone: Distinct nucleotide sequences in the sample also encode this CDR3. This chain links TRBV7-3 with TRBJ2-3; 10 bases are a match to TRBD1. Germline values: CDR1 SGHTA, CDR2 FQGTGA. This CDR3 comprises 14 residues. The V and J ends lost 6 bases and 4 bases, in that order; junction bases with no gene match: 4. DNA of the CDR3: TGTGCCAGCAGTTTGACAGGGGGCTCAGATACGCAGTATTTT. This encodes CASSLTGGSDTQYF. Filled out from reference TRBV7-3 and TRBJ2-3, the complete variable domain reads GAGVSQTPSNKVTEKGKYVELRCDPISGHTALYWYRQSLGQGPEFLIYFQGTGAADDSGLPNDRFFAVRPEGSVSTLKIQRTERGDSAVYLCASSLTGGSDTQYFGPGTRLTVL.

This chain joins TRBV11-1 and TRBJ2-7, with TRBD1 matching over 9 bases. The V gene end was trimmed by 1 base and the J gene end by 6 bases; junction bases not matched to a gene: 7. Germline lookup yields CDR1 SGHAT and CDR2 FQDESV (reference sequence). This CDR3 has 15 amino acids. The DNA of the CDR3 is TGTGCCAGCAGCTTAGGAGGGACAGGGTCCGCCGAGCAGTACTTC. Its protein is CASSLGGTGSAEQYF.

This rearrangement joins TRBV18 to TRBJ1-1, with 8 nucleotides matching TRBD1. Looked up from germline, CDR1 is KGHSH and CDR2 is LQKENI. CDR3 length: 14 amino acids. The trim removed 4 bases at V and 4 bases at J, leaving 5 bases unmatched. CDR3 DNA sequence: TGTGCCAGCTCACAAGTAACAGGGGGCACTGAAGCTTTCTTT. Amino acid sequence: CASSQVTGGTEAFF. The entire variable domain, with the rest obtained from reference TRBV18 and TRBJ1-1, is as follows: NAGVMQNPRHLVRRRGQEARLRCSPMKGHSHVYWYRQLPEEGLKFMVYLQKENIIDESGMPKERFSAEFPKEGPSILRIQQVVRGDSAAYFCASSQVTGGTEAFFGQGTRLTVV.

The chain recombines TRBV2 with TRBJ1-2; no clear D gene. In germline, CDR1 is SNHLY, CDR2 FYNNEI. Trimming shortened V by 2 bases and J by 3 bases, and 4 bases separated the two germline ends. CDR3 length: 12 amino acids. The CDR3 reads CASSEQDYGYTF. The DNA of the CDR3 is TGTGCCAGCAGTGAACAGGACTATGGCTACACCTTC.

In nucleotides, the CDR3 is TGTGCCAGCAGCTCAAGCGGGAGCCTCGGGGATGAGCAGTTCTTC. It encodes CASSSSGSLGDEQFF. The gene calls are TRBV9 and TRBJ2-1; TRBD2 matches at 8 bases. The V gene's germline CDR1 is SGDLS and CDR2 YYNGEE. Trimming took 4 bases from V and 8 from J; bases not matched to a gene: 11. The CDR3 consists of 15 residues. The full variable domain, completed using reference TRBV9 and TRBJ2-1, is DSGVTQTPKHLITATGQRVTLRCSPRSGDLSVYWYQQSLDQGLQFLIQYYNGEERAKGNILERFSAQQFPDLHSELNLSSLELGDSALYFCASSSSGSLGDEQFFGPGTRLTVL.

J is TRBJ2-3 and V is TRBV24-1; D is possibly TRBD1 (5 bases). The germline gives CDR1 KGHDR, CDR2 SFDVKD. With 2 bases removed from V and 2 bases from J, the gap between germline ends came to 19 bases. The CDR3 loop spans 18 amino acids. CDR3 loop: CATSDSSVTGYHTDTQYF. The CDR3 DNA follows: TGTGCCACCAGTGATTCCTCCGTAACAGGATATCACACAGATACGCAGTATTTT.

The chain carries TRBV30 and TRBJ1-3; 8 bases align to TRBD1. Germline CDR1 GTSNPN, CDR2 SVGIG (reference sequence). The trim removed 0 bases at V and 2 bases at J, leaving 3 bases unmatched. The CDR3 extends over 15 amino acids. The chain's CDR3 is CAWSVRQGTGNTIYF. In DNA, the CDR3 is TGTGCCTGGAGTGTGCGACAGGGGACTGGAAACACCATATATTTT.